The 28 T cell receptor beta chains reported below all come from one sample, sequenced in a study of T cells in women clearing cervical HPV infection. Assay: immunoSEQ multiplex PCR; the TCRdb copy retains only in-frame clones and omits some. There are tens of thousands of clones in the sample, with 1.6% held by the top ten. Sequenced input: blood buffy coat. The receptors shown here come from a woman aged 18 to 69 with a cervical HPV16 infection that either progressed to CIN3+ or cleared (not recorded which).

The CDR3 sequence is CASREGPNEKLFF. CDR3 DNA (partial): TGTGCCAGTAGGGAGGGCCCTAATGAAAAG. V gene TRBV19 combines with J gene TRBJ2-2; maybe TRBD2 (6 bases). The read falls 3 residues short of the CDR3 end, and the missing part is taken from the germline J gene. CDR1 is LNHDA, CDR2 SQIVND, per germline (reference sequence). The CDR3 runs to 13 residues.

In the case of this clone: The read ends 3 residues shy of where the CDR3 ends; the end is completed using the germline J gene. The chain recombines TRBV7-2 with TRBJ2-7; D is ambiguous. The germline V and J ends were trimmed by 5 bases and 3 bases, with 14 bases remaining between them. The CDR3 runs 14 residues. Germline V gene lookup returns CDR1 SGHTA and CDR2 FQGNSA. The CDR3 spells CASSHPLGFYEQYF. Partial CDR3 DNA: TGTGCCAGCAGCCATCCCCTAGGATTCTACGAG. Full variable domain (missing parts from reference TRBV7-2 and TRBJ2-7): GAGVSQSPSNKVTEKGKDVELRCDPISGHTALYWYRQSLGQGLEFLIYFQGNSAPDKSGLPSDRFSAERTGGSVSTLTIQRTQQEDSAVYLCASSHPLGFYEQYFGPGTRLTVT.

Incomplete CDR3 DNA: TGCAGCGGACTCAGACAGGGGTCAGAGACC. Translated: CSGLRQGSET. The CDR3 in full is CSGLRQGSETQYF. This chain links TRBV29-1 with TRBJ2-5; TRBD1 aligns across 8 bases. The observed sequence ends 3 residues before the CDR3 terminus, with the missing tail filled in from the germline J gene. Looked up from germline, CDR1 is SQVTM and CDR2 is ANQGSEA. With V trimmed by 7 bases and J by 4 bases, 8 bases remained unmatched. The length of the CDR3 is 13 residues.

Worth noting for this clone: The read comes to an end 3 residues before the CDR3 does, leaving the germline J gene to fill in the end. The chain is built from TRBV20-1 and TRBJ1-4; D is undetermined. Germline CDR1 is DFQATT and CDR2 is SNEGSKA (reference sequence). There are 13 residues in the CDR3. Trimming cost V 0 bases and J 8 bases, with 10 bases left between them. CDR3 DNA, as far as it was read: TGCAGTGCTAGAGATCGCGGCTTGGAAAAA. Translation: CSARDRGLEK. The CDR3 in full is CSARDRGLEKLFF.

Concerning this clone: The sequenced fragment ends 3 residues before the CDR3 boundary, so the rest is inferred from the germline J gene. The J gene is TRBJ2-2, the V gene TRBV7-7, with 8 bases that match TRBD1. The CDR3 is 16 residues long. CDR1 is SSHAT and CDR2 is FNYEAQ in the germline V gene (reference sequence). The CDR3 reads CASSSAGGGGANVLFF. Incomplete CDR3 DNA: TGTGCCAGCAGCTCTGCAGGGGGCGGTGGGGCCAACGTG.

The CDR3 loop reads CASNGQEPYGYTF. CDR3 bases read: TGTGCCAGCAATGGACAGGAACCCTATGGC. This chain joins TRBV2 and TRBJ1-2; TRBD1 aligns across 7 bases. The CDR3 extends 3 residues past the end of the read, so its final part is completed from the germline J gene. Germline V gives CDR1 SNHLY, CDR2 FYNNEI. The CDR3 contains 13 residues. Trimming cost V 7 bases and J 4 bases; bases outside gene matches: 6.

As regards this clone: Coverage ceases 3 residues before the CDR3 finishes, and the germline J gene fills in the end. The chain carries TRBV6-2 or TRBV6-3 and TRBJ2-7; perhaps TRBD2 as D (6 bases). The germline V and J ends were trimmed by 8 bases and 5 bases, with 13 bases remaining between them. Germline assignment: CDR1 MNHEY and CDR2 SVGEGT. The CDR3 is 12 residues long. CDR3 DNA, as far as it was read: TGTGCCAGCTCCACTGGAGGGGACGAG. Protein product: CASSTGGDE. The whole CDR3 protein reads CASSTGGDEQYF.

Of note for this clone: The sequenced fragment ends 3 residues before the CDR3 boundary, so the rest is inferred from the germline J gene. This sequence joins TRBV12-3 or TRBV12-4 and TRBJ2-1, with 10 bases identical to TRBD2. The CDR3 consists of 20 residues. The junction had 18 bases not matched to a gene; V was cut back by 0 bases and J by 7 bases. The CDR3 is CASSLARVVAGGRYPNEQFF. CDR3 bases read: TGTGCCAGCAGTTTAGCAAGAGTGGTAGCGGGAGGTCGGTATCCGAATGAG.

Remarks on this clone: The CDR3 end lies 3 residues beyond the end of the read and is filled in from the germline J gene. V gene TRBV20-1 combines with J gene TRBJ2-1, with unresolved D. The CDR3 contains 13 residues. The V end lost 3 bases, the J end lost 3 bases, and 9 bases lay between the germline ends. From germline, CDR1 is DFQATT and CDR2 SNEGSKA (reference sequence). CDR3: CSASTPDYNEQFF. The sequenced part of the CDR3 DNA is TGCAGTGCTAGTACACCTGACTACAATGAG.

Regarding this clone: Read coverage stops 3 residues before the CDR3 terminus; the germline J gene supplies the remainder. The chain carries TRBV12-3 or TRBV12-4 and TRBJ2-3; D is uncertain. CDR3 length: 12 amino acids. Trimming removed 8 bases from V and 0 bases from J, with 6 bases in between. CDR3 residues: CASQFSTDTQYF. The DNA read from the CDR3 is TGTGCCAGCCAATTCAGCACAGATACG.

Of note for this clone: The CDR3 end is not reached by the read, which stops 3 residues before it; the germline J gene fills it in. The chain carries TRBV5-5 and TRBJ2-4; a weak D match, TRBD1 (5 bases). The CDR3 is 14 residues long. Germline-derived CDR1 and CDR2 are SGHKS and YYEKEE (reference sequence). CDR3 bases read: TGTGCCAGCAGCGTGTCTGGGGCCATTAGTGGT. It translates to CASSVSGAISG. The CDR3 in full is CASSVSGAISGQYF.

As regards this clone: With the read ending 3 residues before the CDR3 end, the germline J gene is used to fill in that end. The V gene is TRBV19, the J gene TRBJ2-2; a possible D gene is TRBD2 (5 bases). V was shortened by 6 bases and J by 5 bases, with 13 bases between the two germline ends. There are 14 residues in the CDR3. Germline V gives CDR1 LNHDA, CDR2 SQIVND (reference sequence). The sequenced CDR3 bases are TGTGCCAGTAGGGCCAGCGGAGAGACCGGGGAG. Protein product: CASRASGETGE. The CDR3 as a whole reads CASRASGETGELFF.

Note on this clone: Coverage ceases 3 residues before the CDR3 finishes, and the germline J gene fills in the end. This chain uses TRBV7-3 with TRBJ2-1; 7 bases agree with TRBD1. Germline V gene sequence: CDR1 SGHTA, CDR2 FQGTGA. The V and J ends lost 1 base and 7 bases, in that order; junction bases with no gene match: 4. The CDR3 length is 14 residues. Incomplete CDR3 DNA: TGTGCCAGCAGCTTAAGCACAGGGGTGAATGAG. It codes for CASSLSTGVNE. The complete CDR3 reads CASSLSTGVNEQFF.

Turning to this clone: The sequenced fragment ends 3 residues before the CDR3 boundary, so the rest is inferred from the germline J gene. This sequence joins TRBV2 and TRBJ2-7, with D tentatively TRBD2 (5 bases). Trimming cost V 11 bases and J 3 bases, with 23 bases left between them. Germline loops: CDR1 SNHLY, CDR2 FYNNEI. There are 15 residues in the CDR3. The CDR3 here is CALLVRTPRHYEQYF. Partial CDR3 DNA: TGTGCCCTACTAGTTCGGACCCCACGACACTACGAG.

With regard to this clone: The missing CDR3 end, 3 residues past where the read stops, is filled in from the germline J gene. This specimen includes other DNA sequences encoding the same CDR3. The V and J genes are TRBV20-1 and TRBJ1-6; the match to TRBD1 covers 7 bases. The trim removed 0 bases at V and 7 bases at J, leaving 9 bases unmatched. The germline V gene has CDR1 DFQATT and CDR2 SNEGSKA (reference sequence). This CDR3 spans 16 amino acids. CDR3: CSARDSRDSQNSPLHF. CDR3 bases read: TGCAGTGCTAGAGACTCCAGGGACAGCCAGAATTCACCC.

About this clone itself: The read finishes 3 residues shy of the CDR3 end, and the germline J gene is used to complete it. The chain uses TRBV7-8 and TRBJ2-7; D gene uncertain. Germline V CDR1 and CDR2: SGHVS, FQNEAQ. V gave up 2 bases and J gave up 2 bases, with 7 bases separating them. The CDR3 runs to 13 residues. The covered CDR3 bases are TGTGCCAGCAGCTTAAGCGTAACCTACGAG. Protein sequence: CASSLSVTYE. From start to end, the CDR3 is CASSLSVTYEQYF.

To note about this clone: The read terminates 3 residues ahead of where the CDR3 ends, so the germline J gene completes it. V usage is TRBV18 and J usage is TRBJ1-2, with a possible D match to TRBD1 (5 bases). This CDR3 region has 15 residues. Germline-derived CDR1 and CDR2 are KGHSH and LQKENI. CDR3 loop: CASSPEDTFREDYTF. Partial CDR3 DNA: TGTGCCAGCTCACCGGAGGACACCTTTCGAGAAGAC.

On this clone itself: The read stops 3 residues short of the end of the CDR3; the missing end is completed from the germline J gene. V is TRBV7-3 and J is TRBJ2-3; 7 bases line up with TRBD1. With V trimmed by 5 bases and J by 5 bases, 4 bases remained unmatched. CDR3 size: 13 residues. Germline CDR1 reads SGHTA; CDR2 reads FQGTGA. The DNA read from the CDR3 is TGTGCCAGCAGCACCGACAGGGAAGATACG. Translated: CASSTDREDT. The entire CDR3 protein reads CASSTDREDTQYF.

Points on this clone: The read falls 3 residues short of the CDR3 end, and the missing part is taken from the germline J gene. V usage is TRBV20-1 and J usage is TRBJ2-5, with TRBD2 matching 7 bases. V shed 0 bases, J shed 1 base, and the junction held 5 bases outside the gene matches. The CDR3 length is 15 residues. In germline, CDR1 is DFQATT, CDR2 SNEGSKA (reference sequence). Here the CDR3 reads CSARDRRTSQETQYF. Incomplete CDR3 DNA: TGCAGTGCTAGAGACAGACGGACTAGCCAAGAGACC.

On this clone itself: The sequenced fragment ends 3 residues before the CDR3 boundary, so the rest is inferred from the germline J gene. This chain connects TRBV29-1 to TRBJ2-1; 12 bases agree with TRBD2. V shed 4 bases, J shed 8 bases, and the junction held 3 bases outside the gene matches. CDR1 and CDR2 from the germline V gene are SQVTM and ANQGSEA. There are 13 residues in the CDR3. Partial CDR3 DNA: TGCAGCGTTGCGACTAGCGGGAGCGATGAG. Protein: CSVATSGSDE. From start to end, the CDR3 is CSVATSGSDEQFF.

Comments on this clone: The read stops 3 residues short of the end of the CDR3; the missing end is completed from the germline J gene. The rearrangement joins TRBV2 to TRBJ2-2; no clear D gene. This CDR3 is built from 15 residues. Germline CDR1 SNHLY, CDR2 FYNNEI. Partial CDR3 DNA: TGTGCCAGCATTTTACAAGCTACAACTAATGAAAAG. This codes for CASILQATTNEK. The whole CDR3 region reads CASILQATTNEKLFF.

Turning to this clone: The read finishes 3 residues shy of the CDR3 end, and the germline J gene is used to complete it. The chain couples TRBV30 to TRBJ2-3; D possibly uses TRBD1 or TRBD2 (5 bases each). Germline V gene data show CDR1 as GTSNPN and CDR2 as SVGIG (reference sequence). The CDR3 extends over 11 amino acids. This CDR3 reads CAWRVGETQYF. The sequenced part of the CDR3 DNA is TGTGCCTGGAGGGTAGGGGAGACG.

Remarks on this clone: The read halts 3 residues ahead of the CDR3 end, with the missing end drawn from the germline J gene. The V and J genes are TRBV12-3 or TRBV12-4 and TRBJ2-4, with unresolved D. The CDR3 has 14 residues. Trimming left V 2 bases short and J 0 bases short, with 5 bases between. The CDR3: CASSLRVAKNIQYF. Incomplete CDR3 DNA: TGTGCCAGCAGTTTACGGGTAGCCAAAAACATT.

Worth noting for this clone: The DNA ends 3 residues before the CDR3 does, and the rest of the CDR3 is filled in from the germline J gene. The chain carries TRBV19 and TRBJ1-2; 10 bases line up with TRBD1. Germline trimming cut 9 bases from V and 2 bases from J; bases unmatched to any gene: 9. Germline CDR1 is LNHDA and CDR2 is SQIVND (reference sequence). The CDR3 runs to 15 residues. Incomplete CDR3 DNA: TGTGCCAGCGCAATGGGACAGGGGATAAACTATGGC. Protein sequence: CASAMGQGINYG. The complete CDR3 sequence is CASAMGQGINYGYTF.

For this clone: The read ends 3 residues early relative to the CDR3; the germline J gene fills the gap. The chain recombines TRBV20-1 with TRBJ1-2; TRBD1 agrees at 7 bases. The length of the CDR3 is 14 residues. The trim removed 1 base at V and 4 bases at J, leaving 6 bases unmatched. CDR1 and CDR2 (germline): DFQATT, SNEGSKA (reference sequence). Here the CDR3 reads CSARVRAGGYGYTF. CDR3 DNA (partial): TGCAGTGCTAGAGTAAGGGCAGGGGGCTATGGC.

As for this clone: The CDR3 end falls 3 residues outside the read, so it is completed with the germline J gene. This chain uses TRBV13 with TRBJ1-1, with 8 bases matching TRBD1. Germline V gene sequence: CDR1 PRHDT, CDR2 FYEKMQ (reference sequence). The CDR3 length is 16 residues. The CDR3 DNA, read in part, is TGTGCCAGCAGCTCCGACAGGGGCCGGGATTGGAAGGAA. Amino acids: CASSSDRGRDWKE. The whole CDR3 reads CASSSDRGRDWKEAFF.

This CDR3 is CASEPTTSGGPFLETQYF. CDR3 DNA (partial): TGTGCCAGCGAACCTACGACTAGCGGGGGACCCTTCCTCGAGACG. The chain carries TRBV2 and TRBJ2-3; TRBD2 aligns across 12 bases. With the read ending 3 residues before the CDR3 end, the germline J gene is used to fill in that end. The germline V gene has CDR1 SNHLY and CDR2 FYNNEI. The CDR3 sequence is 18 residues long.

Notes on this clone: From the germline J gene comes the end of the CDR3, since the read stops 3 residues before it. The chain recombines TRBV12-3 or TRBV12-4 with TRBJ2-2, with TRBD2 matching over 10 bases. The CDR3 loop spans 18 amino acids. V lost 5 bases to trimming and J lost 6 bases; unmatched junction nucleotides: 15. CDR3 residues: CASSTILEREGPPGELFF. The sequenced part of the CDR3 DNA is TGTGCCAGCAGTACAATTCTAGAGCGGGAGGGCCCTCCCGGGGAG.